This T cell receptor beta chain was found in a study of patients and donors after allogeneic stem cell transplantation. TCRdb used MiXCR to reprocess the RT-PCR reads, holding one entry per CDR3 protein. The repertoire has about 160,000 distinct CDR3 sequences, approximately 22% of them found once; the top ten carry 26%. Germline assignment: CDR1 LGHNA and CDR2 YNFKEQ. V shed 5 bases and J 5 bases; nucleotides not matched to a gene: 8. CDR3 length: 15 amino acids. The chain employs TRBV4-2 and TRBJ2-7; TRBD2 matches at 11 bases. This clonotype was sampled from a human donor who was either an allogeneic HSCT recipient or a stem cell or donor lymphocyte infusion donor (not recorded which). It is not recorded whose cells these are; they may come from a transplant donor. Sequenced input: blood, either unsorted or a sorted T cell fraction (not recorded which). In nucleotides, the CDR3 is TGTGCCAGCAGCAACCGACTAGCGGGAATCCACGAGCAGTACTTC. It yields the protein CASSNRLAGIHEQYF.